Shown below are 16 T cell receptor beta chains from a single sample sequenced in a study of graft-versus-host responses after intestinal transplantation. These receptors' targets are unknown. Method: immunoSEQ multiplex PCR; TCRdb's copy keeps in-frame clones and lacks some. The table shows roughly 92,000 clones, with roughly 90% occurring only once. Sequenced material: unstimulated CD4+ T cells sorted from spleen or lymph node cells, taken before transplant. The receptors shown here come from a human donor who was the organ donor for an intestinal transplant.

The chain couples TRBV6-1 to TRBJ2-5; 7 positions agree with TRBD1. The CDR3 consists of 13 residues. Trimming took 6 bases from V and 3 from J; bases not matched to a gene: 4. CDR1 MNHNS and CDR2 SASEGT come from the germline V gene. CDR3 sequence: CASRIQGKETQYF. The CDR3 region has the DNA TGTGCCAGCAGAATACAGGGGAAAGAGACCCAGTACTTC.

V gene TRBV2 combines with J gene TRBJ1-1; 7 nucleotides line up with TRBD1. This CDR3 region has 13 residues. Germline lookup yields CDR1 SNHLY and CDR2 FYNNEI. With V trimmed by 2 bases and J by 10 bases, 7 bases remained unmatched. This chain's CDR3 is CASSESDRVRAFF. The CDR3 region has the DNA TGTGCCAGCAGTGAATCAGACAGGGTGAGAGCTTTCTTT. Based on the CDR3 plus reference TRBV2 and TRBJ1-1, the full variable domain is EPEVTQTPSHQVTQMGQEVILRCVPISNHLYFYWYRQILGQKVEFLVSFYNNEISEKSEIFDDQFSVERPDGSNFTLKIRSTKLEDSAMYFCASSESDRVRAFFGQGTRLTVV.

The chain employs TRBV6-5 and TRBJ2-3; 7 bases agree with TRBD2. J lost 6 bases, V lost 0 bases, and 9 bases had no gene match. The CDR3 loop spans 16 amino acids. The germline V gene encodes CDR1 MNHEY and CDR2 SVGAGI. The CDR3 loop is CASSYSLAGVVDTQYF. The CDR3 DNA reads as TGTGCCAGCAGTTACTCTCTTGCGGGAGTGGTCGATACGCAGTATTTT.

This rearrangement joins TRBV28 to TRBJ2-1; perhaps TRBD2 as D (6 bases). This CDR3 is built from 15 residues. The V gene lost 7 bases and the J gene lost 8 bases, with 21 bases spanning the gap. Germline assignment: CDR1 MDHEN and CDR2 SYDVKM. The CDR3 region has the DNA TGTGCCAGCAACCGACCGGGTCTCGCGGGATATGAGCAGTTCTTC. Its protein product is CASNRPGLAGYEQFF.

Written as DNA, the CDR3 is TGTGCCAGCAGCTTAGCAGAGATTAGGCGGAGTGTCTCCCTCCCTTCTCGCTACGAGCAGTACTTC. As protein: CASSLAEIRRSVSLPSRYEQYF. J is TRBJ2-7 and V is TRBV7-2, with D hard to call. This CDR3 contains 22 residues. The V gene's germline CDR1 is SGHTA and CDR2 FQGNSA. Trimming stripped 0 bases from V and 3 bases from J, with 33 bases between.

This rearrangement joins TRBV5-1 to TRBJ2-5, with D tentatively TRBD2 (6 bases). The CDR3 has 16 amino acids. Between the trimmed V and J ends, which lost 4 bases and 2 bases, there was a span of 18 bases. Germline V gene lookup returns CDR1 SGHRS and CDR2 YFSETQ. The CDR3 region is CASSGPSPGRQETQYF. The CDR3 DNA sequence: TGCGCCAGCAGCGGACCTAGCCCAGGGAGGCAAGAGACCCAGTACTTC.

This clone was counted a few times. The V and J genes are TRBV5-6 and TRBJ2-3; D is perhaps TRBD1 (5 bases). Trimming took 4 bases from V and 2 from J, leaving 17 bases between them. CDR1 and CDR2 (germline): SGHDT, YYEEEE. The CDR3 has 16 residues. The DNA of the CDR3 is TGTGCCAGCAGCGAACTACAGGTGCGACTCACAGATACGCAGTATTTT. Encoded protein: CASSELQVRLTDTQYF.

The gene calls are TRBV7-3 and TRBJ2-1; 11 positions agree with TRBD2. The V gene's germline CDR1 is SGHTA and CDR2 FQGTGA. This CDR3 has 17 amino acids. Losses at the gene ends were 5 bases for V and 7 bases for J; bases not matched to a gene: 13. The CDR3 DNA is TGTGCCAGCAGCCCAAAACCTAGCGGGAGGCCTGGGAATGAGCAGTTCTTC. Amino acid sequence: CASSPKPSGRPGNEQFF.

This chain joins TRBV5-1 and TRBJ2-5; 10 nucleotides match TRBD2. The J segment lost 3 bases and the V segment lost 0 bases, leaving 5 bases of the junction unmatched. The CDR3 loop spans 16 amino acids. Germline V gene lookup returns CDR1 SGHRS and CDR2 YFSETQ. The CDR3 DNA is TGCGCCAGCAGCTTGGTTAGCGGGGGGCACAAAGAGACCCAGTACTTC. This gives the protein CASSLVSGGHKETQYF.

This chain links TRBV6-1 with TRBJ1-4; tentatively, D is TRBD1 (5 bases). Between the trimmed V and J ends, which lost 8 bases and 8 bases, there was a span of 18 bases. Per the germline V gene, CDR1 is MNHNS and CDR2 is SASEGT. This CDR3 is built from 14 residues. CDR3 protein: CASPCGAAGEKLFF. CDR3 DNA sequence: TGTGCCAGCCCTTGTGGGGCGGCGGGGGAAAAACTGTTTTTT.

The chain couples TRBV5-1 to TRBJ1-2; a possible D gene is TRBD1 (6 bases). This CDR3 comprises 14 residues. Trimming took 4 bases from V and 8 from J, leaving 18 bases between them. The germline V gene has CDR1 SGHRS and CDR2 YFSETQ. The CDR3 DNA follows: TGCGCCAGCAGCGACCCAGGGGAAACAGGGGGCTACACCTTC. Its protein product is CASSDPGETGGYTF.

The rearrangement uses TRBV5-1 and TRBJ1-6, with a possible D match to TRBD1 (6 bases). Trimming left V 0 bases short and J 2 bases short, with 9 bases between. The CDR3 contains 16 residues. Germline loops: CDR1 SGHRS, CDR2 YFSETQ. The chain's CDR3 is CASSLGTVPYNSPLHF. The CDR3 DNA reads as TGCGCCAGCAGCTTGGGGACAGTCCCCTATAATTCACCCCTCCACTTT.

V usage is TRBV5-8 and J usage is TRBJ1-1, with D unclear. The CDR3 is 15 residues long. With 2 bases removed from V and 8 bases from J, the gap between germline ends came to 19 bases. The germline V gene has CDR1 SGHTS and CDR2 YDEGEE. The CDR3 bases are TGTGCCAGCAGCTTCCAAGCCTCGCCTGTACTAGAAGCTTTCTTT. Translation gives CASSFQASPVLEAFF.

A note on this clone: Other DNA sequences in this sample translate to the same CDR3. The chain links TRBV5-4 to TRBJ2-1; TRBD2 agrees at 8 bases. In germline, CDR1 is SGHNT, CDR2 YYREEE (reference sequence). The V and J ends lost 0 bases and 8 bases, in that order; junction bases with no gene match: 4. The CDR3 length is 14 residues. The CDR3 coding sequence is TGTGCCAGCAGCTTGGACGGGGGGGCTTATGAGCAGTTCTTC. Its translation is CASSLDGGAYEQFF.

The chain carries TRBV4-3 and TRBJ2-5; no reliable D call. Germline-derived CDR1 and CDR2 are LGHNA and YSLEER. The CDR3 runs 14 residues. Trimming took off 0 bases at V and 7 bases at J, with 12 bases between the two ends. This chain's CDR3 is CASSQEIPSGTQYF. As DNA, the CDR3 is TGCGCCAGCAGCCAAGAGATACCCTCAGGGACCCAGTACTTC.

The chain joins TRBV5-1 to TRBJ2-1, with 9 bases lining up with TRBD2. CDR3 length: 16 residues. J lost 7 bases, V lost 4 bases, and 12 bases had no gene match. CDR1 SGHRS and CDR2 YFSETQ come from the germline V gene. CDR3 sequence: CASSLLASGVPNEQFF. Written as DNA, the CDR3 is TGCGCCAGCAGCCTCCTGGCTAGCGGGGTGCCAAATGAGCAGTTCTTC. Using reference TRBV5-1 and TRBJ2-1 for the parts outside the CDR3, the full variable domain is KAGVTQTPRYLIKTRGQQVTLSCSPISGHRSVSWYQQTPGQGLQFLFEYFSETQRNKGNFPGRFSGRQFSNSRSEMNVSTLELGDSALYLCASSLLASGVPNEQFFGPGTRLTVL.